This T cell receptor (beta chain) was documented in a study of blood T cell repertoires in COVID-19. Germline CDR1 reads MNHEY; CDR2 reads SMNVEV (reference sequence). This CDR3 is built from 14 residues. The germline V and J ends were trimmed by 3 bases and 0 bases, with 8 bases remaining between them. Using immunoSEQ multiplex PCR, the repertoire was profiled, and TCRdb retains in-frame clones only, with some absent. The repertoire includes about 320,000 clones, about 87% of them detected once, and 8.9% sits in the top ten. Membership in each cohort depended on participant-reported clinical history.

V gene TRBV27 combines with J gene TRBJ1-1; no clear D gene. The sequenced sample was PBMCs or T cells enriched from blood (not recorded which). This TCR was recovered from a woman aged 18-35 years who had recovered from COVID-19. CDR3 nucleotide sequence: TGTGCCAGCAGTTTCTTGGGCATGAACACTGAAGCTTTCTTT. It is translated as CASSFLGMNTEAFF.